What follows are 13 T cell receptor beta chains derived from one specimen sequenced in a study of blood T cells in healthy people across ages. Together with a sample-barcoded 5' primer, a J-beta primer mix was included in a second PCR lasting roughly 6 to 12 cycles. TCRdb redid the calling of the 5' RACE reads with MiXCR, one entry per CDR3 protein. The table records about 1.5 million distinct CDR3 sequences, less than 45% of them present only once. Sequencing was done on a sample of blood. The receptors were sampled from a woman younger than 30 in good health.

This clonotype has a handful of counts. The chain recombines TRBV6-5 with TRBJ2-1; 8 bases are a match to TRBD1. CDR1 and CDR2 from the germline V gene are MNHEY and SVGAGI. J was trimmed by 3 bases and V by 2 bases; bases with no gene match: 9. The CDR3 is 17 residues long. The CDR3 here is CASSYAIQGESYNEQFF. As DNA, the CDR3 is TGTGCCAGCAGTTACGCCATACAGGGGGAAAGCTACAATGAGCAGTTCTTC.

This chain's CDR3 is CAWSAVAGSYNEQFF. The CDR3 coding sequence is TGTGCCTGGTCAGCCGTAGCGGGATCCTACAATGAGCAGTTCTTC. This chain uses TRBV30 with TRBJ2-1; 8 bases align to TRBD2. V shed 5 bases, J shed 1 base, and the junction held 7 bases outside the gene matches. Germline assignment: CDR1 GTSNPN and CDR2 SVGIG (reference sequence). The CDR3 has 15 residues. The variable domain in full, with the rest retrieved from reference TRBV30 and TRBJ2-1, is SQTIHQWPATLVQPVGSPLSLECTVEGTSNPNLYWYRQAAGRGLQLLFYSVGIGQISSEVPQNLSASRPQDRQFILSSKKLLLSDSGFYLCAWSAVAGSYNEQFFGPGTRLTVL.

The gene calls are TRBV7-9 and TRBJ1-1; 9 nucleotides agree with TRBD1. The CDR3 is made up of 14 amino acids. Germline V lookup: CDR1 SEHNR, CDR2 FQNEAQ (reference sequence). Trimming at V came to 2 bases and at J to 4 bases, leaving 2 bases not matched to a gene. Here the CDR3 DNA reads TGTGCCAGCAGCTTATGGGACAGGGCCACTGAAGCTTTCTTT. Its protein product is CASSLWDRATEAFF.

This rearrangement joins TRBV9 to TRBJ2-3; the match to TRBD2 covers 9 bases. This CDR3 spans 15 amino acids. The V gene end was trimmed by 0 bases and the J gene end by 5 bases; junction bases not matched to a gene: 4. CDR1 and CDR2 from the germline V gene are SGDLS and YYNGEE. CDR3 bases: TGTGCCAGCAGCGTAGGTCTAGCGGGATTAGATACGCAGTATTTT. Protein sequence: CASSVGLAGLDTQYF.

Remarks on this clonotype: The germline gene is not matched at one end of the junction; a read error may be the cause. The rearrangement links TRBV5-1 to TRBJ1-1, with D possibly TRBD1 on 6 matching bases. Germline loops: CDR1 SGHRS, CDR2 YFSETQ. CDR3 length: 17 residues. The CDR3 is CASSPSQGSLRNAEAFF. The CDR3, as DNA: TGCGCCAGCAGCCCCTCACAGGGCTCATTGAGGAACGCTGAAGCTTTCTTT. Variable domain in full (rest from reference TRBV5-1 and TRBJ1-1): KAGVTQTPRYLIKTRGQQVTLSCSPISGHRSVSWYQQTPGQGLQFLFEYFSETQRNKGNFPGRFSGRQFSNSRSEMNVSTLELGDSALYLCASSPSQGSLRNAEAFFGQGTRLTVV.

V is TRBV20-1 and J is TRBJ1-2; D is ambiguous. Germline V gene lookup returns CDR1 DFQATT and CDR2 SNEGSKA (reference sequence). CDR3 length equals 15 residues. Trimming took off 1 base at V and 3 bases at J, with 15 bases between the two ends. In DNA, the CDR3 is TGCAGTGCTAGAGCCGAGACCTACGTTTACTATGGCTACACCTTC. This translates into CSARAETYVYYGYTF.

CDR3 residues: CASSLWVATEAFF. The DNA for the CDR3 is TGTGCCAGCAGTTTATGGGTGGCCACTGAAGCTTTCTTT. V is TRBV28 and J is TRBJ1-1; D is undetermined. Germline CDR1 is MDHEN and CDR2 is SYDVKM. This CDR3 contains 13 residues. Trimming took 0 bases from V and 4 from J, leaving 6 bases between them.

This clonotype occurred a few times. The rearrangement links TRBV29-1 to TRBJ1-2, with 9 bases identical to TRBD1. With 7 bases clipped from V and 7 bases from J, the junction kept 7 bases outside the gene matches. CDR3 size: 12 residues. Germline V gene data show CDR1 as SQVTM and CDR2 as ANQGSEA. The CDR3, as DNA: TGCAGCGCCAACAGGGGGCTAAGTGGCTACACCTTC. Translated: CSANRGLSGYTF.

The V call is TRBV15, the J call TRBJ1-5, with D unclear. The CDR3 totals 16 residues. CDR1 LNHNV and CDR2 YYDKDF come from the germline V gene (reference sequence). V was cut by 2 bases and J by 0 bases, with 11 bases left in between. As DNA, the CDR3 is TGTGCCACCAGCAGAAAATGGGCCTATAGCAATCAGCCCCAGCATTTT. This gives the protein CATSRKWAYSNQPQHF.

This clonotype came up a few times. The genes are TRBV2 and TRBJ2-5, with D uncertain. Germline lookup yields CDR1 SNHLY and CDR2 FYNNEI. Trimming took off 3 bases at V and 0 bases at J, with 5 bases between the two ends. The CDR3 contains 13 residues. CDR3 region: CASSDANQETQYF. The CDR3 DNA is TGTGCCAGCAGTGATGCCAACCAAGAGACCCAGTACTTC.

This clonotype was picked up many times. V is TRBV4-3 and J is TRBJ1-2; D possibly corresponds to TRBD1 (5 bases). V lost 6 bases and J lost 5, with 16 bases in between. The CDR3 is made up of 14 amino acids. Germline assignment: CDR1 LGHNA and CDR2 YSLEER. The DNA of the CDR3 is TGCGCCAGCAGTTTAAACCAGGGTCCTTATGGCTACACCTTC. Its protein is CASSLNQGPYGYTF.

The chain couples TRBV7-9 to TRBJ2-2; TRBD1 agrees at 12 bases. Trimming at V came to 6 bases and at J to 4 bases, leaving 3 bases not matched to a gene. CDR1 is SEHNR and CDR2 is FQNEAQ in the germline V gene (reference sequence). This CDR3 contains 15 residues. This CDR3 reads CASSWDRGLTGELFF. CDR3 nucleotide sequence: TGTGCCAGCAGTTGGGACAGGGGGCTCACCGGGGAGCTGTTTTTT.

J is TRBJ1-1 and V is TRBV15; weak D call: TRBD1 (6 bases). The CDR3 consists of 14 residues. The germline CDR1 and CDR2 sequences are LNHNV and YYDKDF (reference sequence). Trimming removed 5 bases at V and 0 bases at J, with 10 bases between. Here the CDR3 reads CATSPDSMNTEAFF. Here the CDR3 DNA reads TGTGCCACCAGCCCGGACAGCATGAACACTGAAGCTTTCTTT. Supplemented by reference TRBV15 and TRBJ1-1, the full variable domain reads DAMVIQNPRYQVTQFGKPVTLSCSQTLNHNVMYWYQQKSSQAPKLLFHYYDKDFNNEADTPDNFQSRRPNTSFCFLDIRSPGLGDTAMYLCATSPDSMNTEAFFGQGTRLTVV.